Shown below are 9 T cell receptor beta chains from a single sample sequenced in a study of T cells after yellow fever vaccination. From the 5' RACE reads, TCRdb called clonotypes with MiXCR, one entry per CDR3 protein. This sample has about 69,000 distinct CDR3 sequences, with roughly 6% found just once. The material sequenced was CD4+ T cells sorted from PBMCs, taken more than 13 days after the first yellow fever vaccination. The receptors originated from a man in his late teens or twenties who received the YFV17D yellow fever vaccine.

This clonotype was counted many times. This rearrangement joins TRBV9 to TRBJ2-1; 10 bases are shared with TRBD2. Losses at the gene ends were 0 bases for V and 7 bases for J; bases not matched to a gene: 13. Germline V CDR1 and CDR2: SGDLS, YYNGEE. This CDR3 contains 18 residues. Here the CDR3 reads CASSVGSSGGLSTNEQFF. The CDR3 nucleotides read TGTGCCAGCAGCGTAGGTTCTAGCGGGGGCCTCTCCACAAATGAGCAGTTCTTC.

This clonotype occurred many times. V is TRBV9 and J is TRBJ2-2; D ambiguous. The ends were cut back, 0 bases at V and 1 base at J, with 4 bases in the middle. In germline, CDR1 is SGDLS, CDR2 YYNGEE. The CDR3 contains 14 residues. The CDR3 region is CASSVAVNTGELFF. CDR3 nucleotide sequence: TGTGCCAGCAGCGTAGCAGTGAACACCGGGGAGCTGTTTTTT.

This clonotype was picked up many times. The chain employs TRBV5-6 and TRBJ2-3; no clear D gene. Germline-derived CDR1 and CDR2 are SGHDT and YYEEEE. V lost 0 bases and J lost 2, with 13 bases in between. CDR3 length: 16 residues. The chain's CDR3 is CASSLVSLKATDTQYF. CDR3 DNA: TGTGCCAGCAGCTTGGTGAGCCTCAAAGCCACAGATACGCAGTATTTT.

This clonotype showed up many times. The gene calls are TRBV7-9 and TRBJ1-1; D is undetermined. CDR1 and CDR2 from the germline V gene are SEHNR and FQNEAQ (reference sequence). Trimming removed 2 bases at V and 1 base at J, with 14 bases between. The CDR3 sequence is 16 residues long. DNA for the CDR3: TGTGCCAGCAGCTTACGAGTCTGGCAGCCGAACACTGAAGCTTTCTTT. It encodes CASSLRVWQPNTEAFF.

This clonotype was observed at least ten times. The chain recombines TRBV7-2 with TRBJ1-6, with 10 bases aligning to TRBD1. The V gene end was trimmed by 5 bases and the J gene end by 14 bases; junction bases not matched to a gene: 6. Per germline, CDR1 SGHTA and CDR2 FQGNSA. There are 13 residues in the CDR3. As DNA, the CDR3 is TGTGCCAGCAGCCAACGGGACAGGGGAACCCTCCACTTT. It specifies CASSQRDRGTLHF.

This clonotype was picked up many times. V is TRBV20-1 and J is TRBJ2-5; 7 bases align to TRBD1. Trimming removed 7 bases from V and 2 bases from J; junction bases left unmatched: 13. Per the germline V gene, CDR1 is DFQATT and CDR2 is SNEGSKA (reference sequence). The CDR3 contains 15 residues. CDR3 DNA: TGCAGTGTTTTACCCCGGGACAGCTTTCAAGAGACCCAGTACTTC. Protein sequence: CSVLPRDSFQETQYF.

This clonotype was found many times. The chain couples TRBV27 to TRBJ1-2; D perhaps matches TRBD1 (5 bases). Germline V CDR1 and CDR2: MNHEY, SMNVEV (reference sequence). Trimming stripped 2 bases from V and 8 bases from J, with 12 bases between. The CDR3 loop spans 13 amino acids. The CDR3 is CASSLKGSRGYTF. The CDR3 region has the DNA TGTGCCAGCAGTTTAAAGGGGAGTAGGGGCTACACCTTC.

Notes on this clonotype: Since a much larger clone is just one base distant, this may be a read error. The V call is TRBV3-1, the J call TRBJ2-7, with TRBD1 identical over 8 bases. Germline V gene sequence: CDR1 LGHDT, CDR2 YNNKEL (reference sequence). The V segment lost 3 bases and the J segment 7 bases; nucleotides outside the gene matches: 11. The CDR3 length is 15 residues. The CDR3, as DNA: TGTGCCAGCAGCCATGATAAGACAGGGGCTCAAGAGCAGTACTTC. Amino acid sequence: CASSHDKTGAQEQYF.

As to this clonotype: A read error is possible here, since a much larger clone lies one base away. The chain joins TRBV20-1 to TRBJ1-3; D gene uncertain. CDR3 length: 14 residues. V gave up 5 bases and J gave up 0 bases, with 11 bases separating them. Germline CDR1 DFQATT, CDR2 SNEGSKA (reference sequence). The CDR3: CSAQRPSSGNTIYF. The CDR3 nucleotides are TGCAGTGCTCAGAGGCCAAGCTCTGGAAACACCATATATTTT.